A few counts support the clone carrying this T cell receptor beta chain. Its specificity is unknown. Unique molecular identifiers were added to individual cDNA molecules. TCRdb re-analysed the 5' RACE reads in MiXCR, keeping a single row per CDR3 protein. The sample includes around 57,000 distinct CDR3 sequences, about 8.2% of them seen just once. This record belongs to a study of early T cells in non-severe SARS-CoV-2 infection. Across the whole study: Sequencing used unsorted whole-blood bulk RNA, so chains lack pairing.

General study findings and limits: Comparison of clonotypes with VDJdb favored anti-spike CD8 responses while missing private and CD4 specificities.

The sequence was obtained from an adult who was a healthcare worker with PCR-confirmed SARS-CoV-2 infection or an uninfected control (not recorded which). The sequenced sample was whole blood.

The CDR3 loop is CASRGQVGQPQHF. The CDR3 DNA follows: TGTGCCAGCAGGGGACAGGTAGGGCAGCCCCAGCATTTT. V gene TRBV28 combines with J gene TRBJ1-5; 8 positions match TRBD1. Trimming took 6 bases from V and 7 from J; bases not matched to a gene: 5. Germline V gene sequence: CDR1 MDHEN, CDR2 SYDVKM. This CDR3 is built from 13 residues.